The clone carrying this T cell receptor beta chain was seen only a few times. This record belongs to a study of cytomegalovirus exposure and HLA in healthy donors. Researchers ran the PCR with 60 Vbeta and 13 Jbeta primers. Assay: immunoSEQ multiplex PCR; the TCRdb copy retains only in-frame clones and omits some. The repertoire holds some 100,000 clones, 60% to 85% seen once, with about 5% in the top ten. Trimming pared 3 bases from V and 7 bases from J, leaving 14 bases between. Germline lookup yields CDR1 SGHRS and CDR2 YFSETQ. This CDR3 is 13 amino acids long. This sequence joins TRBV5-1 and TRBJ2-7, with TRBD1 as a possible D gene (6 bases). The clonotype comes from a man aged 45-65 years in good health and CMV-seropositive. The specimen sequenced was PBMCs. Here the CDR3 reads CASSSYRDGEQYF. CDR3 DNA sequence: TGCGCCAGCAGCTCTTACAGGGATGGGGAGCAGTACTTC.